Given below is one T cell receptor (beta chain) in context. Its antigen is unknown. Per-base qualities were not stored, and no clone one base away is much larger. This sample's treatment or condition label indicates: 19 received Ad26.COV2.S at low or high dose, single or two shots; about 5 received placebo; per-sample allocation not given. For vaccine and placebo recipients, repertoires were sequenced using samples collected on day 63 after the first injection. In Cohort 1b, 25 or so adults aged 18-55 years were enrolled at a single site in Boston, USA, between 29 July and 7 August 2020. Ad26.COV2.S was a replication-incompetent adenovirus type 26 vector that expressed a prefusion-stabilized SARS-CoV-2 spike protein derived from the original Wuhan strain. The immunoSEQ Assay was used to sequence TCRbeta CDR3 regions. After extraction, genomic DNA underwent amplification by bias-controlled multiplex PCR, followed by high-throughput sequencing. In the source study's methods: To quantify the absolute abundance of every unique TCRbeta CDR3 region, sequences were collapsed and filtered. Usable DNA was measured by amplifying reference genes present in all nucleated cells, and TCRbeta template counts were normalized to that usable DNA to estimate T cell fraction. Repertoire TCRs were annotated as SARS-CoV-2-specific by exact matching of V gene, CDR3 amino acid sequence and J gene to a known reactive TCR set. MIRA supplied the reference SARS-CoV-2 TCR set, which was filtered for enrichment in COVID-19-positive ImmuneCODE repertoires so that public or cross-reactive TCRs were removed. Using the MIRA antigens, annotated TCRs were further analysed by specific ORF or by position within an ORF. Breadth was defined as the number of annotated unique rearrangements divided by the total number of unique productive rearrangements, and depth was defined as the summed frequency of the annotated unique rearrangements. Two-sided Wilcoxon rank-sum tests were applied when comparing TCR breadth between groups. TCRdb holds this immuneACCESS table with in-frame rearrangements only. Some clones are missing; in checked studies, unresolved V genes explain under half, and the rest has no known cause. That table gives V, J and clone size, and the DNA gave D and trimming. Recorded for this sample are under 250,000 clones; around nine tenths of them occurred a single time. 2.5% to 3.5% of the sample rests with the top ten.

The data derive from a study of Ad26.COV2.S vaccination and SARS-CoV-2 variants (dated by TCRdb to the early 2020s). Regarding the research as a whole: Donors in the vaccine arm were drawn from COV1001, a phase I-IIa trial of Ad26.COV2.S in healthy adults that was multicentre, randomized, double-blind and placebo-controlled. Ad26.COV2.S was administered intramuscularly at 5 x 10^10 or 1 x 10^11 viral particles, either as a single shot or as two shots given 56 days apart. TCRbeta repertoire sequencing was used to assess the specificity and breadth of SARS-CoV-2-reactive T cell receptors after Ad26.COV2.S vaccination. A total of 32 samples were included in the TCR-sequenced set, comprising roughly 19 Ad26.COV2.S vaccine recipients, 5 placebo recipients and 8 SARS-CoV-2 convalescent individuals. Trial participants were randomized into five groups of five, in which low-dose or high-dose Ad26.COV2.S was given once or twice, or placebo was given on both occasions. Investigators remained blinded to trial group allocation during experiments and outcome assessment. The paper's findings and limits, for the study overall: After vaccination, substantial breadth of spike-specific CD8+ and CD4+ T cell responses was reported. The study was not powered to compare responses between vaccine doses or regimens. Comparable non-spike TCR breadth was observed between vaccine and placebo recipients, consistent with only spike being contained in the vaccine. The authors noted that total T cell responses may have been underestimated by the TCR breadth and depth analyses. Higher spike-specific TCR breadth was observed in Ad26.COV2.S recipients than in placebo recipients (P = 0.0014).

The specimen was peripheral blood, collected in a trial of Ad26.COV2.S vaccine versus placebo. The clonotype was recovered from a person between 18 and 59 years old who received the Ad26.COV2.S COVID-19 vaccine or a placebo.

The nucleotides read TGTGCCAGTAGTAAAGCAGGGCCCTACGAGCAGTACTTC. It translates as CASSKAGPYEQYF. The rearranged chain carries TRBV19 and TRBJ2-7, with TRBD1 perhaps the D gene, on 5 matching bases. There are 13 amino acids in the CDR3, from cysteine to phenylalanine inclusive. Only the CDR3 DNA stays, 39 bases, in frame from base 1. V is reduced by 4 bases and J by 2 bases, leaving a spacing of 9 bases between them. In the germline V gene (reference sequence), CDR1 corresponds to LNHDA and CDR2 to SQIVND.